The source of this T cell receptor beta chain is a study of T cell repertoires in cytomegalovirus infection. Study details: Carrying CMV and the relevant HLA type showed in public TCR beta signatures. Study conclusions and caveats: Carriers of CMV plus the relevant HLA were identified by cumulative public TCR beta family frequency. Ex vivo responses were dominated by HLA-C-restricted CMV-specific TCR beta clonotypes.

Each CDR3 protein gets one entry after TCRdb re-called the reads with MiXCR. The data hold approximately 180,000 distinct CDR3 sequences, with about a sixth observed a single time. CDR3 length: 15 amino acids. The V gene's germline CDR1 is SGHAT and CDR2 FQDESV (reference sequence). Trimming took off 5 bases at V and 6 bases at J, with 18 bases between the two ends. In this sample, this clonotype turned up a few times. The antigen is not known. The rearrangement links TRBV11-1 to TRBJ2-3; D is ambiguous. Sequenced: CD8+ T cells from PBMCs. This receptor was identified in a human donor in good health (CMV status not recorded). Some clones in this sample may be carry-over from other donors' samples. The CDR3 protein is CASSQGAGDLDTQYF. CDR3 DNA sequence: TGTGCCAGCAGCCAAGGAGCTGGGGATCTGGATACGCAGTATTTT.